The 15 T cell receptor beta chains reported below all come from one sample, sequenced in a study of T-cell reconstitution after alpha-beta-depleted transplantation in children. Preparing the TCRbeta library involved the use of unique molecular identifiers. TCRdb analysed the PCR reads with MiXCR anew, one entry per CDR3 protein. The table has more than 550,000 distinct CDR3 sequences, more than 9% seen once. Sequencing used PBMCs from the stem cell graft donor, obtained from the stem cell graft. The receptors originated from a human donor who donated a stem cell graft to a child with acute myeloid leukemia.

CDR3 DNA sequence: TGCGCCAGCGCGCTAGCGGGAGGTTGGGAGCAGTTCTTC. Its translation is CASALAGGWEQFF. The rearrangement uses TRBV5-1 and TRBJ2-1; 11 bases match TRBD2. In germline, CDR1 is SGHRS, CDR2 YFSETQ. The CDR3 is made up of 13 amino acids. J gave up 10 bases and V 7 bases, and 7 bases lay outside the gene matches.

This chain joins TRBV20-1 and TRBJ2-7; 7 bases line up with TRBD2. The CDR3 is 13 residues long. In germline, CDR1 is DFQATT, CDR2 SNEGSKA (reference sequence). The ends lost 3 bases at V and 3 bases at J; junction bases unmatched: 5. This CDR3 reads CSARGGTVYEQYF. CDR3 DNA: TGCAGTGCTAGGGGAGGGACCGTCTACGAGCAGTACTTC.

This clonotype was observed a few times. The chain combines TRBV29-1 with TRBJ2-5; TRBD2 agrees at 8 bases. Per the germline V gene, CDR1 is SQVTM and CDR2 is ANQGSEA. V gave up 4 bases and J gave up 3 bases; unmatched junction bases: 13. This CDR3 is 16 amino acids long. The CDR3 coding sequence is TGCAGCGTTGGGGGTCCAGCGGGAGAGCGAAAAGAGACCCAGTACTTC. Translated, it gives CSVGGPAGERKETQYF.

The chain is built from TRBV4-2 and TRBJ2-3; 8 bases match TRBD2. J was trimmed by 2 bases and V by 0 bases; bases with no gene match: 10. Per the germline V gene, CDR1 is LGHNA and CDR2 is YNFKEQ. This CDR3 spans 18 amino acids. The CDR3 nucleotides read TGTGCCAGCAGCCAAGACTCCCCACTAGCGGCGGTCACAGATACGCAGTATTTT. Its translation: CASSQDSPLAAVTDTQYF.

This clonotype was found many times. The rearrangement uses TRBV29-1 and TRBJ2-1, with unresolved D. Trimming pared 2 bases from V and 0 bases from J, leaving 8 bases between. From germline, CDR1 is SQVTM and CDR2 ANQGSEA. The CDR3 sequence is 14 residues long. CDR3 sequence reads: CSVEKWSSYNEQFF. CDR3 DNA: TGCAGCGTTGAAAAGTGGAGCTCCTACAATGAGCAGTTCTTC.

The CDR3 loop is CASSSRTGVSYGYTF. CDR3 in DNA: TGTGCCAGTAGTTCACGGACAGGGGTGAGCTATGGCTACACCTTC. V gene TRBV19 combines with J gene TRBJ1-2; 9 bases align to TRBD1. The junction had 8 bases not matched to a gene; V was cut back by 5 bases and J by 4 bases. Per germline, CDR1 LNHDA and CDR2 SQIVND (reference sequence). The CDR3 is 15 residues long.

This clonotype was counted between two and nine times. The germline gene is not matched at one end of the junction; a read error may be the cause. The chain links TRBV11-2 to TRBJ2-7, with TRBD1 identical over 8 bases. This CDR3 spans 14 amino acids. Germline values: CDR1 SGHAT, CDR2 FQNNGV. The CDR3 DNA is TGTGCCAGCAGCTTAAACCCAGGGGGCCTCGAACAGTGCTTC. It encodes CASSLNPGGLEQCF.

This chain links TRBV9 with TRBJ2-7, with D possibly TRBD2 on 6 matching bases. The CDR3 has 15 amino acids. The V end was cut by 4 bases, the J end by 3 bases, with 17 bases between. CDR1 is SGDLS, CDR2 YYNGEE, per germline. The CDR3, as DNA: TGTGCCAGCAGCCCCGCCCCCGGGAGTAACTACGAGCAGTACTTC. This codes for CASSPAPGSNYEQYF.

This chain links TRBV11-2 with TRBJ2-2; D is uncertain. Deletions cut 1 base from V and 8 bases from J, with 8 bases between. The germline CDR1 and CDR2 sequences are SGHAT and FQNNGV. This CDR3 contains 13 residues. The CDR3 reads CASSLVTLGELFF. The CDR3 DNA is TGTGCCAGCAGCTTAGTCACTCTTGGGGAGCTGTTTTTT.

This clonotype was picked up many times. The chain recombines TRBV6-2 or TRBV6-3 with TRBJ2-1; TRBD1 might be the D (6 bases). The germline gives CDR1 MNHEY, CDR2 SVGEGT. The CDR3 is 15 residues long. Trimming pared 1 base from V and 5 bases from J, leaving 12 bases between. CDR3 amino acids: CASSYLPGAHNEQFF. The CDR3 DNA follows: TGTGCCAGCAGTTACTTACCAGGGGCCCACAATGAGCAGTTCTTC.

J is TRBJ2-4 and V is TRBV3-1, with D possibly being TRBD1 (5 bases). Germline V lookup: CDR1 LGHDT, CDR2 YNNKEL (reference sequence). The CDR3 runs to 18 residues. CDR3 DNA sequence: TGTACCATCAGCCAAAAAGGGGCAGGGCGATCCCCCAAAAACATTCAGTACTTC. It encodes CTISQKGAGRSPKNIQYF.

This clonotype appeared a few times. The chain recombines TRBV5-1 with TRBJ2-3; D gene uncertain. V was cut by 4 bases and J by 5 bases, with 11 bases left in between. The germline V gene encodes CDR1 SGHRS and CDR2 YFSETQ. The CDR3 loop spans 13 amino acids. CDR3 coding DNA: TGCGCCAGCAGCCTCCAGTCTCGAGATACGCAGTATTTT. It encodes CASSLQSRDTQYF.

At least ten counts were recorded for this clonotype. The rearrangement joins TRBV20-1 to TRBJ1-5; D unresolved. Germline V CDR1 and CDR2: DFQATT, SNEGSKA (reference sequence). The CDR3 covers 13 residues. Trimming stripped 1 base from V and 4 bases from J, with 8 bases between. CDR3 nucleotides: TGCAGTGCTAGAGGACCGCCGAATCAGCCCCAGCATTTT. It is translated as CSARGPPNQPQHF.

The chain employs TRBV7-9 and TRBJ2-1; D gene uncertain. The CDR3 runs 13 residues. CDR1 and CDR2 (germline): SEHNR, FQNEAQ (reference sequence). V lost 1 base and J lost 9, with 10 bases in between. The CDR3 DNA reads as TGTGCCAGCAGCTTAGTTTCGAGGTCTGAGCAGTTCTTC. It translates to CASSLVSRSEQFF.

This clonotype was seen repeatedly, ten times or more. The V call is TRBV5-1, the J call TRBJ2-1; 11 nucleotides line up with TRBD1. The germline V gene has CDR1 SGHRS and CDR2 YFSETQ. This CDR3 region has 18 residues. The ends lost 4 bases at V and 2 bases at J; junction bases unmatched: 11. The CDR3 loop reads CASSPGQGEIFTYNEQFF. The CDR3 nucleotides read TGCGCCAGCAGCCCGGGACAGGGGGAAATATTCACCTACAATGAGCAGTTCTTC.